This T cell receptor (beta chain) was observed in a study of blood T cell repertoires in COVID-19. For the study at large: Donors in the United States, Italy and Spain gave samples during acute or convalescent COVID-19.

The CDR3 totals 14 residues. The V and J ends lost 5 bases and 4 bases respectively, with 14 bases between them. Germline assignment: CDR1 MNHNS and CDR2 SASEGT. Seattle patients were enrolled while actively infected and followed longitudinally. In the original workflow: For nucleated cells, counts were estimated from reference gene primer amplification. TCRdb keeps only in-frame clones here, not all; method: immunoSEQ multiplex PCR. V and J calls and clone size follow that table, whereas D and trimming were derived from the DNA. The table shows 90,000 or so clones, with roughly 89% occurring only once.

Specimen: peripheral blood. This sequence joins TRBV6-1 and TRBJ1-2; D possibly corresponds to TRBD1 (6 bases). This TCR derives from a man between 60 and 75 years old with COVID-19, enrolled during active disease. The CDR3, as DNA: TGTGCCAGCAGTTCCTTCGGGACACCCTATGGCTACACCTTC. Translating gives CASSSFGTPYGYTF.